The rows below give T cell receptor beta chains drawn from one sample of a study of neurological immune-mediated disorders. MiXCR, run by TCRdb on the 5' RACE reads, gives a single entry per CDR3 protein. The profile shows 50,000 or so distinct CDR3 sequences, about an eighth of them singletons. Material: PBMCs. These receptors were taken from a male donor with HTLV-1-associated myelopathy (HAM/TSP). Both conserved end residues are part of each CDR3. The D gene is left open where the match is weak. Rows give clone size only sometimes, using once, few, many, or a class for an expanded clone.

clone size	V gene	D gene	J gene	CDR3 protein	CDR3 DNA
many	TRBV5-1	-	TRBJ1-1	CASSLVSGNAEAFF	TGCGCCAGCAGCTTGGTGAGTGGGAACGCTGAAGCTTTCTTT
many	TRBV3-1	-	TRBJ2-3	CASSRLKGIATDTQYF	TGTGCCAGCAGCCGCCTCAAAGGGATAGCGACAGATACGCAGTATTTT
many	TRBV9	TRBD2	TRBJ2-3	CASSLGLAGGQIGTDTQYF	TGTGCCAGCAGCCTCGGACTAGCGGGGGGGCAGATCGGAACAGATACGCAGTATTTT
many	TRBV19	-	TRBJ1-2	CASSTPASGGYTF	TGTGCCAGTAGTACGCCGGCCTCGGGTGGCTACACCTTC
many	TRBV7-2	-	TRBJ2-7	CASSLEVGGLGEQYF	TGTGCCAGCAGCTTAGAGGTGGGCGGGTTGGGCGAGCAGTACTTC
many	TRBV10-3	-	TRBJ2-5	CAISGGGEQETQYF	TGTGCCATCAGTGGGGGCGGAGAGCAAGAGACCCAGTACTTC
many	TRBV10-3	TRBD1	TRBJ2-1	CAISDQTGYNEQFF	TGTGCCATCAGTGACCAGACAGGGTATAATGAGCAGTTCTTC
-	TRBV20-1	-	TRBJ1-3	CSARPANELRNTIYF	TGCAGTGCTAGGCCTGCGAACGAATTGAGAAACACCATATATTTT
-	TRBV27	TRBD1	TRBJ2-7	CASRPGQVTYEQYF	TGTGCCAGCAGACCGGGACAGGTAACCTACGAGCAGTACTTC
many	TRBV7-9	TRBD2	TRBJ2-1	CASSLWLAGSYNEQFF	TGTGCCAGCAGCTTATGGCTAGCGGGGTCCTACAATGAGCAGTTCTTC
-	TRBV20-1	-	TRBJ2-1	CSARDGSTYDEQFF	TGCAGTGCTAGAGACGGGAGCACCTACGATGAGCAGTTCTTC
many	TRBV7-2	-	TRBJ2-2	CASSRGTGELFF	TGTGCCAGCAGTCGAGGCACCGGGGAGCTGTTTTTT
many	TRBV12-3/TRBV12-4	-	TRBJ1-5	CASSFGLGGGGQPQHF	TGTGCCAGCAGTTTCGGTCTAGGGGGGGGCGGTCAGCCCCAGCATTTT
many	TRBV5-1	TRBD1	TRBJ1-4	CASSLGTGLREKLFF	TGCGCCAGCAGCTTGGGGACAGGTCTGCGGGAAAAACTGTTTTTT
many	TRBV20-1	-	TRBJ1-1	CSARDRMNTEAFF	TGCAGTGCTAGAGACAGGATGAACACTGAAGCTTTCTTT
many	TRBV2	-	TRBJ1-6	CASGLTEGRSPLHF	TGTGCCAGCGGGCTGACAGAGGGTCGGTCACCCCTCCACTTT
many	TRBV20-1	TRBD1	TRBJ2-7	CSGGQGSTYEQYF	TGCAGTGGAGGACAGGGCTCAACCTACGAGCAGTACTTC
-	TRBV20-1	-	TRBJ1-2	CSASIQGSGTGYTF	TGCAGTGCTAGCATACAGGGAAGTGGGACTGGCTACACCTTC
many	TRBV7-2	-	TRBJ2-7	CASSGGTGRKQYF	TGTGCCAGCAGCGGGGGAACAGGGAGGAAGCAGTACTTC
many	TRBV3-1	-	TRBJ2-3	CASSPSGIRQTQYF	TGTGCCAGCAGCCCATCGGGTATAAGGCAGACGCAGTATTTT
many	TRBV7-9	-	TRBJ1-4	CASSDGQSNEKLFF	TGTGCCAGCAGCGACGGGCAGTCTAATGAAAAACTGTTTTTT